This T cell receptor beta chain was identified during a study of blood T cell repertoires in COVID-19. In the study overall: The origin of the acute and convalescent COVID-19 samples was the United States, Italy and Spain. In each case, the material was cDNA or gDNA derived from T cells, B-cell-depleted T cells, or PBMCs.

Generated by immunoSEQ multiplex PCR, the TCRdb table keeps only in-frame clones and is missing some. This sample yields roughly 120,000 clones, of which 90% to 95% are seen a single time; about 2% belongs to the top ten. Germline V CDR1 and CDR2: SGHDT, YYEEEE. The CDR3 length is 13 residues. Trimming cost V 3 bases and J 4 bases, with 11 bases left between them. The chain combines TRBV5-6 with TRBJ2-7, with unresolved D. This clonotype was obtained from a man aged 45-65 years with COVID-19, enrolled during active disease. The sequenced sample was peripheral blood. The CDR3 loop is CASSSPNRYEQYV. For the CDR3, the DNA is TGTGCCAGCAGCTCCCCTAATCGGTACGAGCAGTACGTC.